The 10 T cell receptor beta chains given below trace back to one sample, sequenced in a study of T cells after yellow fever vaccination. One entry per CDR3 protein, called by TCRdb with MiXCR from the 5' RACE reads. Of some 500,000 distinct CDR3 sequences in the sample, approximately 12% were seen once. The source was PBMCs, collected on the day of the yellow fever booster vaccination. These receptors were taken from a man aged 25-45 years who received the YFV17D yellow fever vaccine.

This chain connects TRBV5-5 to TRBJ2-1, with 8 bases identical to TRBD2. Trimming removed 6 bases from V and 5 bases from J; junction bases left unmatched: 10. The CDR3 runs to 15 residues. Germline V gene lookup returns CDR1 SGHKS and CDR2 YYEKEE (reference sequence). CDR3 coding DNA: TGTGCCAGCAACAGATTAGCGGGATTGAACAATGAGCAGTTCTTC. Translated, it gives CASNRLAGLNNEQFF.

V gene TRBV2 combines with J gene TRBJ2-3, with D perhaps TRBD2 (5 bases). V gave up 2 bases and J gave up 5 bases, with 14 bases separating them. Germline V gives CDR1 SNHLY, CDR2 FYNNEI. The CDR3 extends over 15 amino acids. CDR3 DNA: TGTGCCAGCAGTGAATCGGGGTCTACCAGAGATACGCAGTATTTT. It specifies CASSESGSTRDTQYF.

The chain is built from TRBV29-1 and TRBJ1-4, with D uncertain. V was trimmed by 7 bases and J by 6 bases, leaving 9 bases between them. The germline V gene encodes CDR1 SQVTM and CDR2 ANQGSEA. The CDR3 runs 11 residues. The CDR3 DNA sequence: TGCAGCGGTGGGGAATATGAAAAACTGTTTTTT. It specifies CSGGEYEKLFF.

The chain carries TRBV4-1 and TRBJ2-7; the D gene could be TRBD1 or TRBD2 (6 bases each). CDR3 size: 14 residues. V dropped 4 bases and J dropped 0 bases, with 10 bases sitting between them. The germline V gene has CDR1 MGHRA and CDR2 YSYEKL. The CDR3 is CASSPGDFSYEQYF. CDR3 in DNA: TGCGCCAGCAGCCCAGGGGACTTCTCCTACGAGCAGTACTTC.

This clonotype was found a few times. This sequence joins TRBV15 and TRBJ2-5, with D unclear. The CDR3 runs 12 residues. Trimming stripped 5 bases from V and 5 bases from J, with 9 bases between. In germline, CDR1 is LNHNV, CDR2 YYDKDF (reference sequence). In DNA form, the CDR3 reads TGTGCCACCAGCCCCCCGTTTGAGACCCAGTACTTC. This translates into CATSPPFETQYF. Together with reference TRBV15 and TRBJ2-5, the CDR3 gives the full variable domain: DAMVIQNPRYQVTQFGKPVTLSCSQTLNHNVMYWYQQKSSQAPKLLFHYYDKDFNNEADTPDNFQSRRPNTSFCFLDIRSPGLGDTAMYLCATSPPFETQYFGPGTRLLVL.

A few counts support this clonotype. The chain has TRBV10-3 and TRBJ2-6; D remains unclear. Germline CDR1 ENHRY, CDR2 SYGVKD. The CDR3 has 16 residues. Deletions cut 4 bases from V and 0 bases from J, with 10 bases between. The CDR3 reads CAISGPSRSGANVLTF. The CDR3 nucleotides are TGTGCCATCAGTGGTCCCAGCCGCTCTGGGGCCAACGTCCTGACTTTC.

This sequence joins TRBV14 and TRBJ2-2, with D possibly matching TRBD2 (6 bases). CDR1 SGHDN and CDR2 FVKESK come from the germline V gene. V was shortened by 6 bases and J by 5 bases, with 7 bases between the two germline ends. The CDR3 extends over 12 amino acids. Here the CDR3 DNA reads TGTGCCAGCAGACGGGAGACCGGGGAGCTGTTTTTT. Its protein is CASRRETGELFF.

There are many counts of this clonotype. J is TRBJ2-5 and V is TRBV7-3; perhaps TRBD2 as D (6 bases). Germline assignment: CDR1 SGHTA and CDR2 FQGTGA. V lost 4 bases and J lost 5, with 11 bases in between. This CDR3 spans 13 amino acids. Written as DNA, the CDR3 is TGTGCCAGCAGCTGGAGGGACTCCGAGACCCAGTACTTC. It translates to CASSWRDSETQYF.

This clonotype was detected a few times. The genes are TRBV7-2 and TRBJ2-7, with D perhaps matching TRBD1 (6 bases). This CDR3 is built from 14 residues. The V end was cut by 2 bases, the J end by 6 bases, with 14 bases between. Germline assignment: CDR1 SGHTA and CDR2 FQGNSA. The CDR3 DNA follows: TGTGCCAGCAGCTTACTAACAGGGAAGGTCGAGCAGTACTTC. Encoded protein: CASSLLTGKVEQYF.

Only a few counts were recorded for this clonotype. V is TRBV5-4 and J is TRBJ2-7, with TRBD1 identical over 12 bases. Germline loops: CDR1 SGHNT, CDR2 YYREEE (reference sequence). Losses at the gene ends were 5 bases for V and 4 bases for J; bases not matched to a gene: 7. The CDR3 runs to 15 residues. The DNA for the CDR3 is TGTGCCAGCAGGGTCCGGGACAGGGGGCCATACGAGCAGTACTTC. Encoded protein: CASRVRDRGPYEQYF.